What follows are 14 T cell receptor beta chains derived from one specimen sequenced in a study of T-cell memory formation after mild COVID-19. A single record per CDR3 protein comes from TCRdb applying MiXCR to the 5' RACE reads. Of about 290,000 distinct CDR3 sequences in the sample, 15% to 20% were seen once. Source material: PBMCs or a T cell subset sorted from them (not recorded which). The receptor set was obtained from a man aged 18 to 29 who had mild COVID-19 (a few samples of this study predate the infection). Cell type and time point are not known.

This clonotype was recorded a few times. CDR3 sequence: CASSLWQHHEKLFF. The CDR3 nucleotides are TGTGCCAGCAGTTTATGGCAGCACCATGAAAAACTGTTTTTT. This chain joins TRBV28 and TRBJ1-4; D not certain. Germline CDR1 is MDHEN and CDR2 is SYDVKM. Trimming cost V 0 bases and J 6 bases, with 8 bases left between them. CDR3 length: 14 amino acids.

This chain joins TRBV18 and TRBJ1-1; D is possibly TRBD1 (6 bases). V lost 1 base to trimming and J lost 3 bases, with 12 bases between them. CDR1 is KGHSH, CDR2 LQKENI, per germline. The length of the CDR3 is 15 residues. The CDR3 region has the DNA TGTGCCAGCTCACCACAAGGGGGTCCGGACACTGAAGCTTTCTTT. The encoded protein is CASSPQGGPDTEAFF.

The chain recombines TRBV7-2 with TRBJ2-1; D is ambiguous. The germline V and J ends were trimmed by 1 base and 8 bases, with 12 bases remaining between them. CDR1 and CDR2 (germline): SGHTA, FQGNSA. This CDR3 spans 14 amino acids. In nucleotides, the CDR3 is TGTGCCAGCAGCTTAGTGGGCGGTGACGATGAGCAGTTCTTC. Its protein is CASSLVGGDDEQFF.

This clonotype was seen a handful of times. V is TRBV2 and J is TRBJ1-1; no clear D gene. V lost 6 bases and J lost 4, with 9 bases in between. This CDR3 has 12 amino acids. Looked up from germline, CDR1 is SNHLY and CDR2 is FYNNEI. CDR3 nucleotide sequence: TGTGCCAGCAGCCTAGACATCACTGAAGCTTTCTTT. Encoded protein: CASSLDITEAFF.

The gene calls are TRBV6-1 and TRBJ1-1; 10 positions agree with TRBD1. This CDR3 has 15 amino acids. The J segment lost 3 bases and the V segment lost 5 bases, leaving 6 bases of the junction unmatched. CDR1 MNHNS and CDR2 SASEGT come from the germline V gene. The CDR3 here is CASSWDRGKDTEAFF. The CDR3, as DNA: TGTGCCAGCAGTTGGGACAGGGGAAAGGACACTGAAGCTTTCTTT.

The chain couples TRBV7-2 to TRBJ2-3; D could derive from TRBD1 or TRBD2 (5 bases each). This CDR3 contains 16 residues. From germline, CDR1 is SGHTA and CDR2 FQGNSA. With 2 bases removed from V and 6 bases from J, the gap between germline ends came to 18 bases. The CDR3 sequence is CASSLLRDPGSDTQYF. The CDR3 DNA is TGTGCCAGCAGCTTACTCCGGGACCCAGGTTCGGATACGCAGTATTTT. The full variable domain, its missing parts supplied by reference TRBV7-2 and TRBJ2-3, is GAGVSQSPSNKVTEKGKDVELRCDPISGHTALYWYRQSLGQGLEFLIYFQGNSAPDKSGLPSDRFSAERTGGSVSTLTIQRTQQEDSAVYLCASSLLRDPGSDTQYFGPGTRLTVL.

The chain uses TRBV7-9 and TRBJ1-2, with 7 bases identical to TRBD1. V was pared by 5 bases and J by 2 bases, with 11 bases of the junction left unmatched. The CDR3 sequence is 16 residues long. Germline CDR1 SEHNR, CDR2 FQNEAQ (reference sequence). In DNA form, the CDR3 reads TGTGCCAGCAGCACCGGAATACTGACAGGGAACTATGGCTACACCTTC. Translating gives CASSTGILTGNYGYTF.

This clonotype was observed a handful of times. This chain uses TRBV12-3 or TRBV12-4 with TRBJ1-6, with D possibly TRBD1 on 5 matching bases. This CDR3 is 11 amino acids long. V lost 4 bases to trimming and J lost 14 bases, with 9 bases between them. The chain's CDR3 is CASSWGETLHF. In nucleotides, the CDR3 is TGTGCCAGCAGTTGGGGGGAAACCCTCCACTTT.

DNA for the CDR3: TGCGCCAGCAATGACGGCCATAATTCACCCCTCCACTTT. It encodes CASNDGHNSPLHF. The J gene is TRBJ1-6, the V gene TRBV5-1; D remains ambiguous. This CDR3 is 13 amino acids long. Germline CDR1 SGHRS, CDR2 YFSETQ. Trimming shortened V by 6 bases and J by 5 bases, and 9 bases separated the two germline ends.

This clonotype was seen repeatedly, ten times or more. The chain has TRBV7-3 and TRBJ1-2; TRBD1 matches at 7 bases. CDR1 is SGHTA, CDR2 FQGTGA, per germline. J was trimmed by 6 bases and V by 5 bases; bases with no gene match: 9. This CDR3 region has 14 residues. In DNA, the CDR3 is TGTGCCAGCAGCCCGGCCCACAGGGGCAATGGCTACACCTTC. It translates to CASSPAHRGNGYTF.

This clonotype was counted between two and nine times. The gene calls are TRBV18 and TRBJ2-1; 10 bases match TRBD2. Germline V gene data show CDR1 as KGHSH and CDR2 as LQKENI. Trimming cost V 2 bases and J 7 bases; bases outside gene matches: 8. There are 16 residues in the CDR3. CDR3 in amino acids: CASSPLPAGGRNEQFF. CDR3 nucleotides: TGTGCCAGCTCACCATTGCCAGCGGGGGGGCGGAATGAGCAGTTCTTC.

This chain uses TRBV4-3 with TRBJ2-6; no firm D call. The V gene's germline CDR1 is LGHNA and CDR2 YSLEER. Between the trimmed V and J ends, which lost 2 bases and 4 bases, there was a span of 6 bases. The CDR3 covers 14 residues. CDR3 DNA sequence: TGCGCCAGCAGCCAACTGGTAGGGGCCAACGTCCTGACTTTC. Translated: CASSQLVGANVLTF.

This sequence joins TRBV5-1 and TRBJ1-1, with 7 bases aligning to TRBD1. Germline loops: CDR1 SGHRS, CDR2 YFSETQ. This CDR3 has 17 residues. J lost 3 bases, V lost 4 bases, and 15 bases had no gene match. As DNA, the CDR3 is TGCGCCAGCAGCCTTCGGACAGGACAGTGGGGTGACACTGAAGCTTTCTTT. As protein: CASSLRTGQWGDTEAFF.

This clonotype came up many times. The V call is TRBV7-4, the J call TRBJ1-4; 8 positions agree with TRBD1. The CDR3 spans 16 residues. J gave up 7 bases and V 5 bases, and 12 bases lay outside the gene matches. Germline values: CDR1 SGHVT, CDR2 SQSDAQ. CDR3 coding DNA: TGTGCCAGCAGCCTCACCCCGGACAGGGTGGGTGAAAAACTGTTTTTT. Encoded protein: CASSLTPDRVGEKLFF.